The sequence of this T cell receptor (beta chain) was determined in a study of cytomegalovirus exposure and HLA in healthy donors. Of note for this clone: Its antigen is still unknown.

Study findings and constraints: More clonal expansion characterized HLA-associated TCR beta chains than equally common others in a later analysis. When analyzed later, the rates of TCR association showed variation by HLA locus, with DRB1 the most and HLA-C the fewest. When analyzed later, a missense DCLRE1C variant was found to be linked to TCR beta V- and J-gene trimming.

PCR involved 60 Vbeta and 13 Jbeta primers. Clones were read by immunoSEQ multiplex PCR, and TCRdb kept only the in-frame ones, dropping some. The sample has roughly 200,000 clones, 70% to 90% seen once. The CDR3 has 22 residues. Germline V gives CDR1 LGHNA, CDR2 YNFKEQ. The V segment lost 4 bases and the J segment 7 bases; nucleotides outside the gene matches: 29. The chain recombines TRBV4-2 with TRBJ2-2, with TRBD2 matching 8 bases. The TCR comes from a man in his thirties or forties in good health and CMV-seronegative. Sequencing was carried out using PBMCs. The DNA of the CDR3 is TGTGCCAGCAGCCGCCACCAAATGCGGGGTGCGGCGGGAGGACTAGCAGGCGGGGAGCTGTTTTTT. Its protein product is CASSRHQMRGAAGGLAGGELFF.